This TCR beta chain was obtained from a study of blood T cell repertoires in COVID-19. Looking at the study overall: Both acute and convalescent COVID-19 samples were obtained from the United States, Italy and Spain. Sources were T cells, B-cell-depleted T cells, or PBMCs; the material itself was cDNA or gDNA.

There are 15 residues in the CDR3. Germline lookup yields CDR1 MNHEY and CDR2 SVGEGT. Trimming took 6 bases from V and 5 from J, leaving 20 bases between them. Authors' data handling: Counts of nucleated cells, estimated from reference gene primer amplification, were obtained. Measured with immunoSEQ multiplex PCR; TCRdb has only the in-frame clones, and not every one. That table is the source of V, J and clone size, and D and trimming were worked out from the DNA. The table includes 150,000 to 200,000 clones, roughly 80% detected once. Sequenced input: peripheral blood. The chain uses TRBV6-2 or TRBV6-3 and TRBJ2-7, with D unresolved. The source of this sequence is a man over 45 who had recovered from COVID-19. The CDR3 sequence is CASRPHMSPGDEQYF. CDR3 DNA: TGTGCCAGCAGGCCTCATATGTCGCCTGGAGACGAGCAGTACTTC.